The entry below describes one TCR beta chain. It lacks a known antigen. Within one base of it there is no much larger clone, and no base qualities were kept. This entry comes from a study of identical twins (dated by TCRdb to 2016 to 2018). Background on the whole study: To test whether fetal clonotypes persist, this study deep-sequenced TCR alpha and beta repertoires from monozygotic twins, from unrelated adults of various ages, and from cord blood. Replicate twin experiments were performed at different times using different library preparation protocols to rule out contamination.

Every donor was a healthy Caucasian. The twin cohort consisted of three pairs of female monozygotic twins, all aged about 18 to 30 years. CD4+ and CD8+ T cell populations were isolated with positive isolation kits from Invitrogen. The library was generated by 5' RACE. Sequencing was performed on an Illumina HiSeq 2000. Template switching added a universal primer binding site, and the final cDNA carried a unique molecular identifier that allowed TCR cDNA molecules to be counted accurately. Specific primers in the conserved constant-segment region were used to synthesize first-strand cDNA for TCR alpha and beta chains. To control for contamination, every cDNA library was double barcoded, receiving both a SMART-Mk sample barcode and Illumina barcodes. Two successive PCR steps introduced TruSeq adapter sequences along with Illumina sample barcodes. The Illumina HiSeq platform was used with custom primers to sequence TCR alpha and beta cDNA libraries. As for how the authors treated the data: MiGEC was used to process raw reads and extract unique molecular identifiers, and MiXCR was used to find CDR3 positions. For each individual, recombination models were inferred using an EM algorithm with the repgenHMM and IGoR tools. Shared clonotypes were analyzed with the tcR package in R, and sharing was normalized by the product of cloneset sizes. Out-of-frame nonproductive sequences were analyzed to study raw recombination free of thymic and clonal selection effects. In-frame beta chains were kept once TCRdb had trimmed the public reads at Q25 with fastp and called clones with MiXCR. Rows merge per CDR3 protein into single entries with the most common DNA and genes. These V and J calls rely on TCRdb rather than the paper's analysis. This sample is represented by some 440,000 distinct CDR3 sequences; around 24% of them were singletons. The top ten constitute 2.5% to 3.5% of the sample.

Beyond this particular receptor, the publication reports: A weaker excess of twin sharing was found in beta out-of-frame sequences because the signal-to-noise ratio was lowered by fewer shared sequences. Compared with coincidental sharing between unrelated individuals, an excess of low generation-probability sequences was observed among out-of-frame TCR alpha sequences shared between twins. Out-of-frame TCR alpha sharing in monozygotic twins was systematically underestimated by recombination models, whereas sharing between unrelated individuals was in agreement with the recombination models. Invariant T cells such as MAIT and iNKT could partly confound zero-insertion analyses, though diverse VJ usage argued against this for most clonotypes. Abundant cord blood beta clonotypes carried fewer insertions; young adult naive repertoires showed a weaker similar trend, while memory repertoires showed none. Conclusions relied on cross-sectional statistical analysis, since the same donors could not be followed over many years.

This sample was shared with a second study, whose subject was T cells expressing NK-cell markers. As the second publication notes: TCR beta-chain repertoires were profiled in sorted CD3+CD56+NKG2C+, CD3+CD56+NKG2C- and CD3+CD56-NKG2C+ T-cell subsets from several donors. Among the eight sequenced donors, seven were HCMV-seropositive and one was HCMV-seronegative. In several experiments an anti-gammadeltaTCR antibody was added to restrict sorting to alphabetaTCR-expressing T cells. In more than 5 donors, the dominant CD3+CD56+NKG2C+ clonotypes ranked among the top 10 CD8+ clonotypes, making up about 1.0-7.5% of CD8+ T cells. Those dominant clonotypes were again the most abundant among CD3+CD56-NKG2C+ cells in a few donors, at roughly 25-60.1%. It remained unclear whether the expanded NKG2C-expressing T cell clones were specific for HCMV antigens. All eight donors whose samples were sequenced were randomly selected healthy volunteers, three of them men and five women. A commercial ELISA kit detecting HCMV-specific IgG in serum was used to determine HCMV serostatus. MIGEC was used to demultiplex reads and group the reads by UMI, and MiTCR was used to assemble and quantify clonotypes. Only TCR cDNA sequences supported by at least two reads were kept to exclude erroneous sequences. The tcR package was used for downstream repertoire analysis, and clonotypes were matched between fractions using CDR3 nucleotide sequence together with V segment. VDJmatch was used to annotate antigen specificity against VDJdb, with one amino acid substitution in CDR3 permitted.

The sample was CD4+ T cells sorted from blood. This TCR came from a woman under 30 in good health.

The DNA sequence reads TGCGCCAGCAGTTTTCCTCTGATTCCGGGAGAAAACTACAATGAGCAGTTCTTC. Its protein reads: CASSFPLIPGENYNEQFF. The rearranged segments are TRBV5-1 and TRBJ2-1, with TRBD2 tentatively as D gene (6 bases match). Trimming costs V 5 bases and J 3 bases, and their ends lie 24 bases apart. Looking up the germline V gene yields CDR1 SGHRS and CDR2 YFSETQ. The CDR3 covers 18 residues, taking in both the cysteine and the phenylalanine. The entry retains the CDR3 DNA only, 54 bases that are in frame from base 1.